These T cell receptor beta chains were read from a single sample in a study of cytomegalovirus exposure and HLA in healthy donors. Produced via immunoSEQ multiplex PCR; TCRdb's table is partial and in-frame only. Of over 110,000 clones in the sample, around nine tenths are singletons; the top ten hold less than 9%. Specimen: PBMCs. Receptor source: a man in his late teens or twenties in good health and CMV-seropositive. The CDR3 runs from the conserved cysteine through the conserved F or W. The D gene is left open where the match is weak. For some rows the clone size is stated as once, few or many, or as a class when expanded; others skip it.

>TRBD2|TRBJ2-1|TRBV5-1|NA
TGCGCCAGCAGCGATGGACTAGATGAGCAGTTCTTC
CASSDGLDEQFF
>NA|TRBJ1-1|TRBV5-1|NA
TGCGCCAGCAGCTTGGGACAGGTTTTCACTGAAGCTTTCTTT
CASSLGQVFTEAFF
>TRBD1|TRBJ1-4|TRBV7-9|once
TGTGCCAGCAGCCTAGGGGGCAGTGAAAAACTGTTTTTT
CASSLGGSEKLFF
>NA|TRBJ1-5|TRBV27|NA
TGTGCCAGCAGTTTACGGTCCGATCAGCCCCAGCATTTT
CASSLRSDQPQHF
>TRBD1|TRBJ1-1|TRBV7-9|NA
TGTGCCAGCAGCAAAGCCGACAGGGGGAACACTGAAGCTTTCTTT
CASSKADRGNTEAFF
>NA|TRBJ2-3|TRBV29-1|NA
TGCGCCGGGACACTGGGCACAGATACGCAGTATTTT
CAGTLGTDTQYF
>NA|TRBJ1-1|TRBV7-3|NA
TGTGCCAGCAGTCTCACCGGGGCTACCAGGGGATGGAACACTGAAGCTTTCTTT
CASSLTGATRGWNTEAFF
>TRBD2|TRBJ2-2|TRBV9|NA
TGTGCCAGCAGCGCCTTTGGGGGGGTAGAGACCGGGGAGCTGTTTTTT
CASSAFGGVETGELFF
>TRBD1|TRBJ2-3|TRBV5-1|NA
TGCGCCAGCAGACCAGCGGGACAGGGAGTGAATACGCAGTATTTT
CASRPAGQGVNTQYF
>TRBD2|TRBJ2-3|TRBV10-2|once
TGCGCCAGCAGTTCTCGACTAGCGGGAGGGACCCCTAGTACGCAGTATTTT
CASSSRLAGGTPSTQYF
>TRBD1|TRBJ1-4|TRBV7-9|NA
TGTGCCAGCAGCTTAGTCGGGACAGACATACTGTTTTTT
CASSLVGTDILFF
>NA|TRBJ2-3|TRBV6-1|NA
TGTGCCAGCAGTTCAGGGCCTAGCACAGATACGCAGTATTTT
CASSSGPSTDTQYF
>NA|TRBJ2-7|TRBV6-1|NA
TGTGCCAGCAGTGATAGGCGGGAGCAGTACTTC
CASSDRREQYF
>TRBD1|TRBJ1-1|TRBV6-5|NA
TGTGCCAGCAGTTACCGCCAGGGGGTAGTGGCTTTCTTT
CASSYRQGVVAFF
>TRBD2|TRBJ2-3|TRBV6-6|NA
TGTGCCAGCAGTTACCCCGGGGGGGCAGATACGCAGTATTTT
CASSYPGGADTQYF
>NA|TRBJ1-2|TRBV5-1|NA
TGCGCCAGCAGCCTCCGGACTCCCGAGACCGATGGCTACACCTTC
CASSLRTPETDGYTF
>TRBD1|TRBJ2-7|TRBV29-1|NA
TGCAGCGTCTCGGGACAGCCCTACGAGCAGTACTTC
CSVSGQPYEQYF
>NA|TRBJ1-2|TRBV6-6|NA
TGTGCCAACACAACTAACTATGGCTACACCTTC
CANTTNYGYTF
>TRBD2|TRBJ2-7|TRBV29-1|NA
TGCAGCGTTTCGCGCGGGAGACAGTACGAGCAGTACTTC
CSVSRGRQYEQYF
>TRBD1|TRBJ2-1|TRBV6-5|NA
TGTGCCAGCAGTCAAGGGACAGGAGTTAAGTTCTTC
CASSQGTGVKFF
>TRBD2|TRBJ2-1|TRBV10-3|NA
TGTGCCATCAGTGAAAAGCTAGCGGGAGCGGGTGAGCAGTTCTTC
CAISEKLAGAGEQFF
>TRBD1|TRBJ1-5|TRBV19|NA
TGTGCCACTCCGGTCCGGGACAGGGTTTTGAGCAATCAGCCCCAGCATTTT
CATPVRDRVLSNQPQHF
>NA|TRBJ1-2|TRBV19|NA
TGTGCCAGTAGTCCTCGAGAATGGGACAAGGATAACGGCTACACCTTC
CASSPREWDKDNGYTF
>TRBD2|TRBJ2-1|TRBV2|NA
TGTGCCAGCAGTGGACTAGCAGACAATGAGCAGTTCTTC
CASSGLADNEQFF
>NA|TRBJ1-1|TRBV30|NA
TGTGCCTGGAGTGTACTGGGGGGCACTGAAGCTTTCTTT
CAWSVLGGTEAFF
>TRBD1|TRBJ1-4|TRBV5-6|NA
TGTGCCAGCAGGGGACAGTTGGACGAAAAACTGTTTTTT
CASRGQLDEKLFF
>NA|TRBJ1-1|TRBV2|NA
TGTGCCAGCAGTGAAAGCCAGGGGTTGAGCACTGAAGCTTTCTTT
CASSESQGLSTEAFF
>TRBD1|TRBJ1-2|TRBV30|NA
TGTGCCTGGAGAACAGGGGGAAACTATGGCTACACCTTC
CAWRTGGNYGYTF
>TRBD2|TRBJ2-1|TRBV6-6|once
TGTGCCAGCAGAGATATTCTAGCGGGGGGGCCCGGGGAGCAGTTCTTC
CASRDILAGGPGEQFF
>NA|TRBJ2-7|TRBV5-6|NA
TGTGCCAGCAGTATGAGGGGGGGTTACTACGAGCAGTACTTC
CASSMRGGYYEQYF
>TRBD1|TRBJ2-7|TRBV11-2|NA
TGTGCCAGCAGCTTAGATCGACAGGGAAACTACGAGCAGTACTTC
CASSLDRQGNYEQYF
>NA|TRBJ2-2|TRBV4-1|NA
TGCGCCAGCAGCCAAGGCGTGGCGGAACCGAACACCGGGGAGCTGTTTTTT
CASSQGVAEPNTGELFF
>TRBD1|TRBJ1-1|TRBV9|NA
TGTGCCAGCGCCGGGACAGGGGGCGGAATGAACACTGAAGCTTTCTTT
CASAGTGGGMNTEAFF
>NA|TRBJ1-2|TRBV18|many
TGTGCCAGCTCACCGGATACTGGGACTCCCTATGGCTACACCTTC
CASSPDTGTPYGYTF
>NA|TRBJ1-1|TRBV5-4|once
TGTGCCAGCAGCTTGGTGCAGGGCGGTACTGAAGCTTTCTTT
CASSLVQGGTEAFF
>TRBD1|TRBJ1-6|TRBV7-9|few
TGTGCCAGCAGCCGGACAGGGGAGGGTTCACCCCTCCACTTT
CASSRTGEGSPLHF
>TRBD1|TRBJ2-7|TRBV7-6|NA
TGTGCCAGCAGCTTATACAGGGGCTACGAGCAGTACTTC
CASSLYRGYEQYF
>NA|TRBJ1-2|TRBV19|NA
TGTGCCAGTAGTATAGAGACAGGAGGAGTGGACGGGCGATATGGCTACACCTTC
CASSIETGGVDGRYGYTF
>NA|TRBJ2-5|TRBV29-1|once
TGCAGCGTTGACTCGAGGAAATCCCAAGAGACCCAGTACTTC
CSVDSRKSQETQYF
>NA|TRBJ1-1|TRBV15|NA
TGTGCCACCAGCAGAGATCTGGAGTGGACTGAAGCTTTCTTT
CATSRDLEWTEAFF
>TRBD1|TRBJ2-7|TRBV6-1|NA
TGTGCCAGCAGTGATCGGAACAGGGGGTCCGAGCAGTACTTC
CASSDRNRGSEQYF
>NA|TRBJ1-1|TRBV9|NA
TGTGCCAGCAGCGCCCTGGACAGCTTGAACACTGAAGCTTTCTTT
CASSALDSLNTEAFF
>TRBD1|TRBJ2-3|TRBV2|NA
TGTGCCAGCAGTGCAGGGGGCCAGGCAGATACGCAGTATTTT
CASSAGGQADTQYF
>NA|TRBJ2-7|TRBV7-2|once
TGTGCCAGCGGTCGGGTGGCCTACGAGCAGTACTTC
CASGRVAYEQYF
>TRBD2|TRBJ2-3|TRBV2|NA
TGTGCCAGCAGTGTGGGGGGGGGTGTGAATACGCAGTATTTT
CASSVGGGVNTQYF
>NA|TRBJ2-3|TRBV6-1|NA
TGTGCCAGCAGCAATGACAGGCCGGATACGCAGTATTTT
CASSNDRPDTQYF
>NA|TRBJ1-5|TRBV15|NA
TGTGCCACCAGCAGACAGGGCAGCAATCAGCCCCAGCATTTT
CATSRQGSNQPQHF
>TRBD2|TRBJ2-7|TRBV2|NA
TGTGCCAGCAGTTTTGGACTAGCGGGAAGCTACGAGCAGTACTTC
CASSFGLAGSYEQYF
>NA|TRBJ2-2|TRBV27|NA
TGTGCCAGCAGTTTCGGGGGTGGGGAGAACACCGGGGAGCTGTTTTTT
CASSFGGGENTGELFF
>NA|TRBJ1-6|TRBV15|NA
TGTGCCACCAGCAGAGAACACAGGGCAGATTCACCCCTCCACTTT
CATSREHRADSPLHF